This entry features one T cell receptor (beta chain) sequence. Its antigen remains unidentified. One end of the junction varies from germline; a read error may be responsible. This record belongs to a study of T cell repertoires in cytomegalovirus infection. Findings of the study overall: Cumulative frequency of public TCR beta families picked out carriers of CMV plus the relevant HLA. CMV-specific TCR beta clonotypes restricted by HLA-C dominated the ex vivo response.

TCRdb recomputed calls from the reads with MiXCR, one row per CDR3 protein. The data hold around 900,000 distinct CDR3 sequences, with roughly 31% observed a single time. Germline CDR1 and CDR2: SGHTA and FQGTGA. The CDR3 has 12 amino acids. The clonotype comes from a human donor in good health (CMV status not recorded). Some clones in this sample may be carry-over from other donors' samples. The V and J genes are TRBV7-3 and TRBJ2-5; no clear D. This specimen was cultured CD8+ T cells from PBMCs, taken from culture after CMV antigen stimulation. The CDR3 here is CASSITSETQYF. Written as DNA, the CDR3 is TGTGCCAGCAGCATAACTTCAGAGACCCAGTACTTC. The variable domain in full, completed from reference TRBV7-3 and TRBJ2-5, reads GAGVSQTPSNKVTEKGKYVELRCDPISGHTALYWYRQSLGQGPEFLIYFQGTGAADDSGLPNDRFFAVRPEGSVSTLKIQRTERGDSAVYLCASSITSETQYFGPGTRLLVL.